The clone carrying this TCR beta chain appeared a few times. The data belong to a study of Graves' ophthalmopathy and Graves' hyperthyroidism. Scientists amplified the TCR beta CDR3 regions from RNA transcripts. First-round RT-PCR with HTBI primers preceded a second-round multiplex PCR. TCRdb re-derived calls from the multiplex PCR reads in MiXCR, one entry per CDR3 protein. The profile shows just over 400,000 distinct CDR3 sequences, under 25% of them singletons. The ends were cut back, 6 bases at V and 3 bases at J, with 11 bases in the middle. This CDR3 is 14 amino acids long. This chain joins TRBV12-3 or TRBV12-4 and TRBJ2-2, with a tentative D call TRBD1 (6 bases). This sequence originates from a young woman with stable Graves' hyperthyroidism. The sequenced material came from peripheral blood. The CDR3 DNA is TGTGCCAGCAGGGACGAGGGGGACACCGGGGAGCTGTTTTTT. Protein sequence: CASRDEGDTGELFF.